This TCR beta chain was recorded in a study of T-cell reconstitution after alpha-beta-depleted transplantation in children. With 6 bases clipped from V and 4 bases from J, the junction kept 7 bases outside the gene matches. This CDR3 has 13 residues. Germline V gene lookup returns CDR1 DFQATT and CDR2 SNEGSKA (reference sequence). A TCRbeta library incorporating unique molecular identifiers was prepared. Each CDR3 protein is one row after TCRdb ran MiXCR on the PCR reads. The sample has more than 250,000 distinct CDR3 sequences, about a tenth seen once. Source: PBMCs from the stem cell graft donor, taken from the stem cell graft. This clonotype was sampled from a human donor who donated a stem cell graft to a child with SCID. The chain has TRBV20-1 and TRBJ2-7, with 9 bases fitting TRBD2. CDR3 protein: CSALAGEPYEQYF. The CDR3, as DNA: TGCAGTGCCTTAGCGGGAGAACCATACGAGCAGTACTTC.